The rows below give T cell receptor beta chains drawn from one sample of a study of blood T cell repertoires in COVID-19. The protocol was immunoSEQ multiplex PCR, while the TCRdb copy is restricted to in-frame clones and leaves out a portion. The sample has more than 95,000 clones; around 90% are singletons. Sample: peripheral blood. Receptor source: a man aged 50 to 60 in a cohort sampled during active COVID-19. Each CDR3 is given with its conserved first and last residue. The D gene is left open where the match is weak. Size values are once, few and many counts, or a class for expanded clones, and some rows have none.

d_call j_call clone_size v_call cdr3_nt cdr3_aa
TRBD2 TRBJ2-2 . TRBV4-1 TGCGCCAGCAGCCAGGCGAGCGGGGAAAACACCGGGGAGCTGTTTTTT CASSQASGENTGELFF
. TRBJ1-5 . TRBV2 TGTGCCAGCAGTTTGACAGCTAGCAATCAGCCCCAGCATTTT CASSLTASNQPQHF
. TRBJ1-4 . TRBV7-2 TGTGCCAGCAGCCTTAGTGGACACGTGGATGAAAAACTGTTTTTT CASSLSGHVDEKLFF
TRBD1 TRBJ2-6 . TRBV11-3 TGTGCCAGCAGCCCAGCGGGGACAGGGTATTCTGGGGCCAACGTCCTGACTTTC CASSPAGTGYSGANVLTF
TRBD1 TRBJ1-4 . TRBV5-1 TGCGCCAGCAGCTACGGACAGGGAGAAAAACTGTTTTTT CASSYGQGEKLFF
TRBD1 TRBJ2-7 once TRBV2 TGTGCCAGCAGAGTCACAGGGGTGTACGAGCAGTACTTC CASRVTGVYEQYF
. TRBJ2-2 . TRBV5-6 TGTGCCAGCAGCTTGGTAGGGGCGGACACCGGGGAGCTGTTTTTT CASSLVGADTGELFF
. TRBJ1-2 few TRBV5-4 TGTGCCAGCAGCTTGATCCCAGGGGCACCCGCTGGCTACACCTTC CASSLIPGAPAGYTF
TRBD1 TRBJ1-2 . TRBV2 TGTGCCAGCAGTGAGCTAGGGGGACAGGGAGTCTATGGCTACACCTTC CASSELGGQGVYGYTF
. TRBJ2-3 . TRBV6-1 TGTGCCAGCAGTGAAGTAGGGGGTACTGCAGATACGCAGTATTTT CASSEVGGTADTQYF
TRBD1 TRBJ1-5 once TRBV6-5 TGTGCCAGCAGCTGGACAGGGGGTAGCAATCAGCCCCAGCATTTT CASSWTGGSNQPQHF
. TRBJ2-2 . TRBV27 TGTGCCAGCAGCCTCAGGCGGGTTGGCGGGGAGCTGTTTTTT CASSLRRVGGELFF
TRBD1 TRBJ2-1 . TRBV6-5 TGTGCCAGCAACAAGGACAGGTTCGATGAGCAGTTCTTC CASNKDRFDEQFF
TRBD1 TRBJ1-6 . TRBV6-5 TGTGCCAGCAGCCTAAGGGGACAGGGGAATTCACCCCTCCACTTT CASSLRGQGNSPLHF
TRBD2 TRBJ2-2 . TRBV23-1 TGCGCCAGCAGTCCAAAAAAAAGGGGAGGGTCGTTGGCTGGGGAGCTGTTTTTT CASSPKKRGGSLAGELFF
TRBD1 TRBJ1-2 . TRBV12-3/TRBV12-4 TGTGCCAGCAGGGGGACAGGGTATGGCTACACCTTC CASRGTGYGYTF
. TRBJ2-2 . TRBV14 TGTGCCAGCAGCCAAGTCCGGGGGAACACCGGGGAGCTGTTTTTT CASSQVRGNTGELFF